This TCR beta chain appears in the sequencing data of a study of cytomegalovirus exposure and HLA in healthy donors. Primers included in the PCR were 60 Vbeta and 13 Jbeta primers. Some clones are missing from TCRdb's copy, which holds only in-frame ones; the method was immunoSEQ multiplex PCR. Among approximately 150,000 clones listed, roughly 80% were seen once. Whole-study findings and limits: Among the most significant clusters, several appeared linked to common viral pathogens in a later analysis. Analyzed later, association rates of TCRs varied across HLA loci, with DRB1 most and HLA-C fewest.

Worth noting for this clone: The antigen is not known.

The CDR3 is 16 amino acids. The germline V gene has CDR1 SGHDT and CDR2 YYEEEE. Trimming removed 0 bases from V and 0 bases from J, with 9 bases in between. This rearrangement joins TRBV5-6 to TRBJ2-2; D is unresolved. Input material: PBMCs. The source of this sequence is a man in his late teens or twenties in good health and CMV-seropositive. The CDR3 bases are TGTGCCAGCAGCTTGGATGCAGGCTCGAACACCGGGGAGCTGTTTTTT. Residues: CASSLDAGSNTGELFF.